Listed below are T cell receptor beta chains from one sample, sequenced in a study of T cells in Graves' hyperthyroidism and ophthalmopathy. MiXCR was run by TCRdb on the multiplex PCR reads, yielding one entry per CDR3 protein. This table has 640,000 or so distinct CDR3 sequences, 14% appearing once. Sequencing was carried out using blood. These receptors were obtained from a young woman with Graves' ophthalmopathy. Both conserved end residues are part of each CDR3. The order of the fields is clone size, J gene, V gene, D gene, CDR3 protein, CDR3 DNA. D genes are given only for firm matches. Rows give clone size only sometimes, using once, few, many, or a class for an expanded clone.

abundance: many; j_gene: TRBJ1-3; v_gene: TRBV6-5; d_gene: .; CDR3aa: CASSYRTTPSGNTIYF; CDR3nt: TGTGCCAGCAGTTACCGGACTACACCCTCTGGAAACACCATATATTTT
abundance: many; j_gene: TRBJ1-4; v_gene: TRBV6-1; d_gene: .; CDR3aa: CASSERDATNEKLFF; CDR3nt: TGTGCCAGCAGTGAGAGGGATGCAACTAATGAAAAACTGTTTTTT
abundance: .; j_gene: TRBJ2-7; v_gene: TRBV4-2; d_gene: .; CDR3aa: CASSQIQTSRYEQYF; CDR3nt: TGTGCCAGCAGCCAAATCCAGACCTCTAGGTACGAGCAGTACTTC
abundance: many; j_gene: TRBJ2-1; v_gene: TRBV14; d_gene: .; CDR3aa: CASSQANNYNEQFF; CDR3nt: TGTGCCAGCAGCCAAGCTAACAACTACAATGAGCAGTTCTTC
abundance: many; j_gene: TRBJ1-5; v_gene: TRBV12-3/TRBV12-4; d_gene: .; CDR3aa: CASNPEGNQPQHF; CDR3nt: TGTGCCAGCAACCCTGAGGGGAATCAGCCCCAGCATTTT
abundance: many; j_gene: TRBJ2-6; v_gene: TRBV20-1; d_gene: .; CDR3aa: CSASRAGANVLTF; CDR3nt: TGCAGTGCTAGCAGGGCTGGGGCCAACGTCCTGACTTTC
abundance: many; j_gene: TRBJ2-3; v_gene: TRBV10-3; d_gene: .; CDR3aa: CAIAAGNFEVDTQYF; CDR3nt: TGTGCCATCGCTGCGGGGAATTTTGAGGTGGATACGCAGTATTTT
abundance: .; j_gene: TRBJ1-1; v_gene: TRBV3-1; d_gene: .; CDR3aa: CASSLSSWGLNTEAFF; CDR3nt: TGTGCCAGCAGCCTTTCCAGTTGGGGGCTGAACACTGAAGCTTTCTTT
abundance: many; j_gene: TRBJ2-1; v_gene: TRBV5-1; d_gene: .; CDR3aa: CATAGSSYNEQFF; CDR3nt: TGCGCCACGGCGGGGAGCTCCTACAATGAGCAGTTCTTC
abundance: .; j_gene: TRBJ1-6; v_gene: TRBV12-3/TRBV12-4; d_gene: .; CDR3aa: CASSLGTGHSPLHF; CDR3nt: TGTGCCAGCAGTTTAGGTACAGGGCATTCACCCCTCCACTTT
abundance: many; j_gene: TRBJ1-1; v_gene: TRBV3-1; d_gene: TRBD1; CDR3aa: CASSPQPRQGEAFF; CDR3nt: TGTGCCAGCAGCCCCCAGCCGAGACAGGGTGAAGCTTTCTTT
abundance: many; j_gene: TRBJ2-7; v_gene: TRBV18; d_gene: .; CDR3aa: CASSPPGIHEQYF; CDR3nt: TGTGCCAGCTCACCACCAGGAATCCACGAGCAGTACTTC
abundance: many; j_gene: TRBJ2-3; v_gene: TRBV11-2; d_gene: .; CDR3aa: CASSLGGTDTQYF; CDR3nt: TGTGCCAGCAGTTTGGGGGGCACAGATACGCAGTATTTT
abundance: many; j_gene: TRBJ1-2; v_gene: TRBV2; d_gene: .; CDR3aa: CASSADSYGYTF; CDR3nt: TGTGCCAGCAGTGCCGACAGCTATGGCTACACCTTC
abundance: .; j_gene: TRBJ2-7; v_gene: TRBV29-1; d_gene: .; CDR3aa: CSVVNGASSSGEQYF; CDR3nt: TGCAGCGTTGTTAACGGGGCCAGTTCCAGCGGCGAGCAGTACTTC
abundance: few; j_gene: TRBJ1-2; v_gene: TRBV25-1; d_gene: TRBD1; CDR3aa: CARRDRGRWGYTF; CDR3nt: TGTGCCAGAAGGGACAGGGGGCGTTGGGGCTACACCTTC
abundance: .; j_gene: TRBJ2-1; v_gene: TRBV14; d_gene: TRBD2; CDR3aa: CASSQGLAADNEQFF; CDR3nt: TGTGCCAGCAGCCAAGGACTAGCGGCTGACAATGAGCAGTTCTTC
abundance: many; j_gene: TRBJ2-4; v_gene: TRBV7-9; d_gene: .; CDR3aa: CASSPDRLAKNIQYF; CDR3nt: TGTGCCAGCAGCCCCGACAGATTAGCCAAAAACATTCAGTACTTC
abundance: .; j_gene: TRBJ2-7; v_gene: TRBV6-1; d_gene: .; CDR3aa: CASTPRQESSYEQYF; CDR3nt: TGTGCCAGCACCCCAAGGCAGGAATCCTCCTACGAGCAGTACTTC
abundance: many; j_gene: TRBJ1-2; v_gene: TRBV27; d_gene: TRBD1; CDR3aa: CASKDRAGVNYGYTF; CDR3nt: TGTGCCAGCAAAGACAGGGCTGGAGTAAACTATGGCTACACCTTC
abundance: .; j_gene: TRBJ2-7; v_gene: TRBV29-1; d_gene: .; CDR3aa: CSVVNGYEQYF; CDR3nt: TGCAGCGTAGTAAACGGCTACGAGCAGTACTTC
abundance: many; j_gene: TRBJ2-7; v_gene: TRBV5-1; d_gene: TRBD2; CDR3aa: CASSDIAGVEQYF; CDR3nt: TGCGCCAGCAGTGACATAGCGGGAGTCGAGCAGTACTTC
abundance: few; j_gene: TRBJ2-2; v_gene: TRBV6-2/TRBV6-3; d_gene: .; CDR3aa: CASSYALGVPVLNTGELFF; CDR3nt: TGTGCCAGCAGTTATGCCCTTGGGGTACCAGTATTGAACACCGGGGAGCTGTTTTTT
abundance: few; j_gene: TRBJ2-1; v_gene: TRBV6-5; d_gene: .; CDR3aa: CASSYSPRDEQFF; CDR3nt: TGTGCCAGCAGTTACTCGCCTAGGGATGAGCAGTTCTTC
abundance: many; j_gene: TRBJ2-7; v_gene: TRBV20-1; d_gene: .; CDR3aa: CSAWGPEQYF; CDR3nt: TGCAGTGCCTGGGGGCCCGAGCAGTACTTC
abundance: few; j_gene: TRBJ2-1; v_gene: TRBV7-9; d_gene: .; CDR3aa: CASSPRDAVSSYNEQFF; CDR3nt: TGTGCCAGCAGCCCTCGAGATGCGGTAAGCTCCTACAATGAGCAGTTCTTC
abundance: .; j_gene: TRBJ1-4; v_gene: TRBV9; d_gene: .; CDR3aa: CASSAQGWSNEKLFF; CDR3nt: TGTGCCAGCAGCGCACAGGGATGGTCTAATGAAAAACTGTTTTTT
abundance: .; j_gene: TRBJ2-3; v_gene: TRBV4-3; d_gene: .; CDR3aa: CASSQEGVLAHRTDTQYF; CDR3nt: TGCGCCAGCAGCCAAGAAGGGGTACTAGCACACCGCACAGATACGCAGTATTTT
abundance: .; j_gene: TRBJ2-1; v_gene: TRBV7-9; d_gene: .; CDR3aa: CASSLPGGHNEQFF; CDR3nt: TGTGCCAGCAGCCTGCCCGGGGGGCACAATGAGCAGTTCTTC
abundance: many; j_gene: TRBJ2-7; v_gene: TRBV20-1; d_gene: TRBD2; CDR3aa: CSARRSGLASYEQYF; CDR3nt: TGCAGTGCTAGAAGGTCGGGACTAGCGTCCTACGAGCAGTACTTC
abundance: many; j_gene: TRBJ1-4; v_gene: TRBV18; d_gene: .; CDR3aa: CASSPTGTSHEKLFF; CDR3nt: TGTGCCAGCTCACCTACCGGGACCTCCCATGAAAAACTGTTTTTT
abundance: many; j_gene: TRBJ2-3; v_gene: TRBV28; d_gene: .; CDR3aa: CASSAERGTDTQYF; CDR3nt: TGTGCCAGCAGTGCCGAGCGTGGCACAGATACGCAGTATTTT
abundance: many; j_gene: TRBJ2-7; v_gene: TRBV6-1; d_gene: TRBD2; CDR3aa: CASSEADLWAGEPYEQYF; CDR3nt: TGTGCCAGCAGTGAAGCCGACCTTTGGGCGGGAGAACCCTACGAGCAGTACTTC
abundance: many; j_gene: TRBJ2-2; v_gene: TRBV5-1; d_gene: .; CDR3aa: CASSLGWDPGGTGELFF; CDR3nt: TGCGCCAGCAGCTTAGGATGGGACCCGGGCGGAACCGGGGAGCTGTTTTTT
abundance: many; j_gene: TRBJ2-1; v_gene: TRBV12-3/TRBV12-4; d_gene: TRBD2; CDR3aa: CASTPLAGGPNEQFF; CDR3nt: TGTGCCAGCACCCCGCTAGCGGGAGGTCCCAATGAGCAGTTCTTC
abundance: many; j_gene: TRBJ2-3; v_gene: TRBV12-3/TRBV12-4; d_gene: TRBD2; CDR3aa: CASSLGVAGDTQYF; CDR3nt: TGTGCCAGCAGTTTGGGGGTAGCGGGAGATACGCAGTATTTT
abundance: many; j_gene: TRBJ1-4; v_gene: TRBV2; d_gene: .; CDR3aa: CASSGLEEKLFF; CDR3nt: TGTGCCAGCAGTGGCTTAGAGGAAAAACTGTTTTTT
abundance: .; j_gene: TRBJ1-5; v_gene: TRBV7-9; d_gene: TRBD1; CDR3aa: CATRGNSNQPQHF; CDR3nt: TGTGCAACCAGGGGGAATAGCAATCAGCCCCAGCATTTT
abundance: few; j_gene: TRBJ2-5; v_gene: TRBV29-1; d_gene: TRBD1; CDR3aa: CSVNPRRGQETQYF; CDR3nt: TGCAGCGTTAATCCCCGCAGGGGGCAAGAGACCCAGTACTTC
abundance: few; j_gene: TRBJ2-5; v_gene: TRBV7-9; d_gene: TRBD2; CDR3aa: CASSDHSSGRDQETQYF; CDR3nt: TGTGCCAGCAGTGACCATTCTAGCGGGAGGGACCAAGAGACCCAGTACTTC
abundance: many; j_gene: TRBJ2-7; v_gene: TRBV12-3/TRBV12-4; d_gene: TRBD1; CDR3aa: CASSSPGQGGSYEQYF; CDR3nt: TGTGCCAGCAGTTCCCCGGGACAGGGGGGCTCCTACGAGCAGTACTTC
abundance: many; j_gene: TRBJ2-7; v_gene: TRBV7-9; d_gene: TRBD2; CDR3aa: CASSLPPGGEQYF; CDR3nt: TGTGCCAGCAGCTTACCGCCGGGGGGCGAGCAGTACTTC
abundance: many; j_gene: TRBJ1-1; v_gene: TRBV12-3/TRBV12-4; d_gene: .; CDR3aa: CASSLRGKAFF; CDR3nt: TGTGCCAGCAGTTTAAGGGGGAAAGCTTTCTTT
abundance: many; j_gene: TRBJ2-1; v_gene: TRBV12-3/TRBV12-4; d_gene: .; CDR3aa: CASSHGSRRSYNEQFF; CDR3nt: TGTGCCAGCAGTCACGGAAGCAGACGCTCCTACAATGAGCAGTTCTTC
abundance: few; j_gene: TRBJ2-5; v_gene: TRBV18; d_gene: .; CDR3aa: CASSPTTTSSQETQYF; CDR3nt: TGTGCCAGCTCACCAACCACAACTAGCAGCCAAGAGACCCAGTACTTC
abundance: .; j_gene: TRBJ2-5; v_gene: TRBV18; d_gene: TRBD2; CDR3aa: CASSPFGRAAETQYF; CDR3nt: TGTGCCAGCTCACCATTCGGGAGGGCCGCCGAGACCCAGTACTTC
abundance: many; j_gene: TRBJ1-1; v_gene: TRBV6-1; d_gene: .; CDR3aa: CASTWTDRTEAFF; CDR3nt: TGTGCCAGCACCTGGACAGACCGCACTGAAGCTTTCTTT
abundance: many; j_gene: TRBJ2-2; v_gene: TRBV7-8; d_gene: TRBD1; CDR3aa: CASSKPGQRLTGELFF; CDR3nt: TGTGCCAGCAGCAAACCGGGACAGAGACTCACCGGGGAGCTGTTTTTT
abundance: many; j_gene: TRBJ2-1; v_gene: TRBV28; d_gene: .; CDR3aa: CASIEEVSYNEQFF; CDR3nt: TGTGCCAGCATTGAGGAAGTCTCCTACAATGAGCAGTTCTTC
abundance: many; j_gene: TRBJ2-7; v_gene: TRBV20-1; d_gene: TRBD1; CDR3aa: CSARGPTGAFSYEQYF; CDR3nt: TGCAGTGCTAGAGGTCCGACAGGGGCCTTCTCCTACGAGCAGTACTTC
abundance: many; j_gene: TRBJ2-7; v_gene: TRBV5-5; d_gene: .; CDR3aa: CASSKPQGYEQYF; CDR3nt: TGTGCCAGCAGCAAGCCTCAAGGGTACGAGCAGTACTTC
abundance: many; j_gene: TRBJ1-5; v_gene: TRBV6-1; d_gene: .; CDR3aa: CASSEDLSNQPQHF; CDR3nt: TGTGCCAGCAGTGAAGACCTTAGCAATCAGCCCCAGCATTTT
abundance: many; j_gene: TRBJ1-1; v_gene: TRBV5-5; d_gene: .; CDR3aa: CASSLREGTNTEAFF; CDR3nt: TGTGCCAGCAGCTTGAGGGAGGGAACGAACACTGAAGCTTTCTTT
abundance: many; j_gene: TRBJ1-1; v_gene: TRBV7-2; d_gene: .; CDR3aa: CASSLARTNTGAFF; CDR3nt: TGTGCCAGCAGCTTAGCTCGGACGAACACTGGAGCTTTCTTT